These 9 T cell receptor beta chains share one sample of origin, sequenced in a study of technical replicates of blood from a few donors. TCRdb's copy holds only in-frame clones and misses some; the assay was immunoSEQ multiplex PCR. The sample records roughly 80,000 clones, approximately 94% being singletons. The sequenced sample was T cells isolated from PBMCs. The receptors here all came from a human donor in good health.

The chain uses TRBV4-1 and TRBJ2-2; possible D gene TRBD1, 5 bases. Germline lookup yields CDR1 MGHRA and CDR2 YSYEKL. The length of the CDR3 is 14 residues. Trimming cost V 0 bases and J 7 bases, with 9 bases left between them. CDR3 bases: TGCGCCAGCAGCCAAGATAGGGGAAGCGGGGAGCTGTTTTTT. This translates into CASSQDRGSGELFF.

V usage is TRBV6-6 and J usage is TRBJ2-1; D is perhaps TRBD2 (6 bases). With 6 bases removed from V and 10 bases from J, the gap between germline ends came to 13 bases. The germline gives CDR1 MNHNY, CDR2 SVGAGI (reference sequence). This CDR3 contains 12 residues. This CDR3 is CASRSPGLEQFF. The CDR3 DNA reads TGTGCCAGCAGGTCTCCGGGACTCGAGCAGTTCTTC.

The CDR3 spells CASSSRAGLAALTDTQYF. The CDR3 DNA reads TGTGCCAGCAGCTCCCGGGCGGGACTAGCGGCCCTCACAGATACGCAGTATTTT. This rearrangement joins TRBV13 to TRBJ2-3; 11 nucleotides match TRBD2. Trimming cost V 4 bases and J 2 bases; bases outside gene matches: 11. This CDR3 comprises 18 residues. Germline CDR1 PRHDT, CDR2 FYEKMQ (reference sequence).

The CDR3 DNA is TGTGCCAGCAGTGCCTCCGTGAACACTGAAGCTTTCTTT. Translating gives CASSASVNTEAFF. The rearrangement uses TRBV6-4 and TRBJ1-1, with D unclear. CDR1 and CDR2 (germline): MRHNA, SNTAGT. Trimming shortened V by 4 bases and J by 0 bases, and 6 bases separated the two germline ends. The CDR3 spans 13 residues.

The chain uses TRBV11-2 and TRBJ1-5; a weak D match, TRBD1 (6 bases). The CDR3 sequence is 15 residues long. The ends were cut back, 4 bases at V and 4 bases at J, with 14 bases in the middle. Germline V CDR1 and CDR2: SGHAT, FQNNGV. The CDR3 here is CASSSVQGKNQPQHF. The DNA for the CDR3 is TGTGCCAGCAGCTCAGTACAGGGCAAGAATCAGCCCCAGCATTTT.

V and J are TRBV11-3 and TRBJ2-5; D not certain. In germline, CDR1 is SGHNT, CDR2 YENEEA. The ends were cut back, 5 bases at V and 5 bases at J, with 15 bases in the middle. This CDR3 is built from 14 residues. The CDR3 loop is CASSPTAVRETQYF. The DNA of the CDR3 is TGTGCCAGCAGCCCAACGGCCGTCAGGGAGACCCAGTACTTC.

The gene calls are TRBV10-3 and TRBJ1-2; tentatively, D is TRBD1 (5 bases). V lost 5 bases to trimming and J lost 3 bases, with 7 bases between them. Germline V gene data show CDR1 as ENHRY and CDR2 as SYGVKD. The CDR3 extends over 12 amino acids. CDR3 DNA sequence: TGTGCCATCAGTTCACAGGACTATGGCTACACCTTC. Residues: CAISSQDYGYTF.

This rearrangement joins TRBV25-1 to TRBJ2-7, with D tentatively TRBD2 (6 bases). The CDR3 is 13 residues long. Germline V gives CDR1 MGHDK, CDR2 SYGVNS. The germline V and J ends were trimmed by 4 bases and 6 bases, with 13 bases remaining between them. CDR3 residues: CASSGAGLGEQYF. CDR3 coding DNA: TGTGCCAGCAGTGGGGCGGGGTTGGGCGAGCAGTACTTC.

This chain uses TRBV2 with TRBJ1-2; TRBD1 matches at 8 bases. The ends lost 5 bases at V and 8 bases at J; junction bases unmatched: 16. Germline V lookup: CDR1 SNHLY, CDR2 FYNNEI. The CDR3 extends over 16 amino acids. CDR3 loop: CASSKGQETEISGYTF. For the CDR3, the DNA is TGTGCCAGCAGTAAGGGACAGGAAACCGAAATTAGCGGCTACACCTTC.